The present entry profiles one TCR beta chain with its context. These data belong to a study of CD8 T cells in Susac syndrome. With random hexamers, roughly 0.5 to 1 ug RNA was reverse transcribed. TCRdb reanalysed the immunoSEQ multiplex PCR reads using MiXCR and keeps one entry per CDR3 protein. The sample has tens of thousands of distinct CDR3 sequences; about 91% are singletons. Input material: CD8+ T cells from PBMCs. This TCR came from a human donor with multiple sclerosis.

CDR3 residues: CASSLRDRSNQPQHF. The CDR3 DNA reads as TGTGCCAGCAGTCTCCGGGACAGAAGCAATCAGCCCCAGCATTTT. The chain has TRBV2 and TRBJ1-5, with 7 bases aligning to TRBD1. V shed 5 bases and J 1 base; nucleotides not matched to a gene: 5. The CDR3 length is 15 residues. The germline CDR1 and CDR2 sequences are SNHLY and FYNNEI.